This T cell receptor (beta chain) was retrieved from a study of T cells expressing NK-cell markers. Study context: Source material for TCR beta repertoires consisted of sorted CD3+CD56+NKG2C+, CD3+CD56+NKG2C- and CD3+CD56-NKG2C+ T cells.

Study-wide results and limits: It is unclear if expanded NKG2C-expressing clones target HCMV antigens.

The germline V gene has CDR1 SGHAT and CDR2 FQNNGV. The length of the CDR3 is 15 residues. With respect to this clonotype: Its antigen is still unknown.

TCRdb re-called the 5' RACE reads; every CDR3 protein appears as one record, without DNA. The listing records about 460,000 distinct CDR3 sequences. This rearrangement joins TRBV11-2 to TRBJ2-3; TCRdb outputs TRBD1, but without DNA this stays unchecked. Sequenced: blood T cells: a sorted CD56 or NKG2C T cell subset, CD4+ or CD8+ T cells, or bulk PBMC T cells (not recorded which). This clonotype was sampled from a woman aged 45-60 years in good health. CDR3 loop: CASSLDGTGPDTQYF.